This TCR beta chain was identified during a study of OX40 agonist ivuxolimab in advanced cancers. Looking at the study overall: Three patients responded partially, comprising one with hepatocellular carcinoma and two with cutaneous melanoma.

Autoimmune disease history or systemic immunosuppression led to patients being barred. Blood draws occurred at baseline, cycle 4 day 1, and cycle 7 day 1. Germline CDR1 is SGDLS and CDR2 is YYNGEE. Losses at the gene ends were 3 bases for V and 3 bases for J; bases not matched to a gene: 6. The CDR3 has 15 amino acids. TCRdb keeps only in-frame clones here, not all; method: immunoSEQ multiplex PCR. The data show approximately 65,000 clones, 87% seen once. This specimen consisted of CD4+ or CD8+ T cells sorted from blood, obtained in a trial of the OX40 agonist ivuxolimab. V gene TRBV9 combines with J gene TRBJ2-3, with TRBD1 matching over 8 bases. This TCR was sampled from an adult with an advanced solid tumor such as melanoma, head and neck, liver or kidney cancer. The CDR3 nucleotides read TGTGCCAGCAGCGGCCAGGACAGGGAGACAGATACGCAGTATTTT. The encoded protein is CASSGQDRETDTQYF.